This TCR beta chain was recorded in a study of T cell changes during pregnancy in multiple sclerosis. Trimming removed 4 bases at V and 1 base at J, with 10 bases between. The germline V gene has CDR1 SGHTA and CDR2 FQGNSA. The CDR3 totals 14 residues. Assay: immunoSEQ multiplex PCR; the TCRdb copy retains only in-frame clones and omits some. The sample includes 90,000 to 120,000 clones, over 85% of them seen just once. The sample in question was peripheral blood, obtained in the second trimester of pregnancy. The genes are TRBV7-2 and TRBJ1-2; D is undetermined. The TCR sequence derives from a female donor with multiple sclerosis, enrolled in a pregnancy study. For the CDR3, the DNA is TGTGCCAGCAGCTCTAGCTTCATTAACTATGGCTACACCTTC. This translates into CASSSSFINYGYTF.